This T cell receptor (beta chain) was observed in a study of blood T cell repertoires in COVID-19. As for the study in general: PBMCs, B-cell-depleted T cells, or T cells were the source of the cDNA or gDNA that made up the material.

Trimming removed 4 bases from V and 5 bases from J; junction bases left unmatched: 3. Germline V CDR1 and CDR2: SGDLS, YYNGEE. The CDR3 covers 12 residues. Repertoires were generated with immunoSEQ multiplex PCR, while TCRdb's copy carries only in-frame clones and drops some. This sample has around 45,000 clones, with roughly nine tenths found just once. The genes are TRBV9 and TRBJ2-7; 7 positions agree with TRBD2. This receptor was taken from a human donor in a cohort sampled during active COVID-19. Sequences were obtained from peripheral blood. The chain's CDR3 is CASSPGGNEQYF. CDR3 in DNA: TGTGCCAGCAGCCCCGGGGGGAACGAGCAGTACTTC.